This T cell receptor beta chain was documented in a study of blood T cell repertoires in COVID-19. Only one count was recorded for this clone. The CDR3 runs 14 residues. Germline assignment: CDR1 SGHDT and CDR2 YYEEEE. The V gene lost 2 bases and the J gene lost 8 bases, with 11 bases spanning the gap. Profiling relied on immunoSEQ multiplex PCR, and the TCRdb table lists in-frame clones only, not all of them. This sample has just over 250,000 clones; roughly 88% occur once, and the top ten carry about a tenth. The chain links TRBV5-6 to TRBJ1-6; no reliable D call. The TCR was taken from a woman in her seventies with COVID-19, enrolled during active disease. The specimen was peripheral blood. CDR3 in amino acids: CASSLEGAHSPLHF. Written as DNA, the CDR3 is TGTGCCAGCAGCTTAGAGGGCGCGCATTCACCCCTCCACTTT.